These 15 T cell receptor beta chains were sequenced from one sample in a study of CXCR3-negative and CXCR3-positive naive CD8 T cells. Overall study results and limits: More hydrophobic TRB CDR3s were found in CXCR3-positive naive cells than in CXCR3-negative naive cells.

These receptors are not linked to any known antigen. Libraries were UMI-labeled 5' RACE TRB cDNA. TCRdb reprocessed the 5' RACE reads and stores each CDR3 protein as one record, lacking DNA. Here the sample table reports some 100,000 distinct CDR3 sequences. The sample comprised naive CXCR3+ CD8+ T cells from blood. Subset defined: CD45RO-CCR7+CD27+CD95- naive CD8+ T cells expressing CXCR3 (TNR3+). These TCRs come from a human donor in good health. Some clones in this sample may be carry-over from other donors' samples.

The CDR3 protein is CASSQLAGPAYNEQFF. The chain employs TRBV4-1 and TRBJ2-1; TCRdb picks TRBD2, but there is no DNA to check that call. Per germline, CDR1 MGHRA and CDR2 YSYEKL. The length of the CDR3 is 16 residues.

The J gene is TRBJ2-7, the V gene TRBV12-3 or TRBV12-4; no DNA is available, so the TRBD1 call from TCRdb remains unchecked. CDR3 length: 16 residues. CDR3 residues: CASSFPPPPSGYEQYF.

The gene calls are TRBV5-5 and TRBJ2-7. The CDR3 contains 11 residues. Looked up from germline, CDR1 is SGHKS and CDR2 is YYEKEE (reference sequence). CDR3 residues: CASSSQYEQYF.

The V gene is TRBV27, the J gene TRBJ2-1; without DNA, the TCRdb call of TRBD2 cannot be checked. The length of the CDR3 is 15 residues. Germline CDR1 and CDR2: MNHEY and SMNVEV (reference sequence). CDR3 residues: CASSHSGNSLNEQFF.

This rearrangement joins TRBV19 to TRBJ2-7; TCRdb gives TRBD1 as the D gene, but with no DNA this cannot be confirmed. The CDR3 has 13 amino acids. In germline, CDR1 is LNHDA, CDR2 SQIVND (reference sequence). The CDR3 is CASSIYDRDIQYF.

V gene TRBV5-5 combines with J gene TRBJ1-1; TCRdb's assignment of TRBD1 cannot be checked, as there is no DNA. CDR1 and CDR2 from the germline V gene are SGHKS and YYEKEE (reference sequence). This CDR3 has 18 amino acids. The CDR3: CASNLRGQGAAWATEAFF.

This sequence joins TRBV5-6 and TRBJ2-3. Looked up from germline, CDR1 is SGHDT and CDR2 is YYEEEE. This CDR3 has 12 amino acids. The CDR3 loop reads CASSWGQDTQYF.

This CDR3 reads CASSRTETYEQYF. This rearrangement joins TRBV7-2 to TRBJ2-7. CDR1 and CDR2 (germline): SGHTA, FQGNSA. The CDR3 extends over 13 amino acids.

The CDR3 sequence is CASSEYAFPGELFF. This chain connects TRBV25-1 to TRBJ2-2. Germline assignment: CDR1 MGHDK and CDR2 SYGVNS. This CDR3 is built from 14 residues.

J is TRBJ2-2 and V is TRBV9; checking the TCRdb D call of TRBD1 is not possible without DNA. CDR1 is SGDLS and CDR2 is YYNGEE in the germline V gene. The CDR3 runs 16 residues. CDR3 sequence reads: CASSVDTTGFTGELFF.

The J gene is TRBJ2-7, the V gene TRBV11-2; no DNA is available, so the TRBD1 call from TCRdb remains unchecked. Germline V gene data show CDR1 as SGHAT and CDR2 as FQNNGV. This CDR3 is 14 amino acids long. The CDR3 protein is CASSSGTEGYEQYF.

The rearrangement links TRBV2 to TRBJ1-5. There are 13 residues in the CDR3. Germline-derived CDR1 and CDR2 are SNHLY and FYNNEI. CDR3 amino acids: CASSATVNQPQHF.

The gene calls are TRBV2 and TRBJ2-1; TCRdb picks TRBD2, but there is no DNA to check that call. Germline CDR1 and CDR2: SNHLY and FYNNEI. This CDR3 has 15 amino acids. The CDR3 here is CASRPAGGAVNEQFF.

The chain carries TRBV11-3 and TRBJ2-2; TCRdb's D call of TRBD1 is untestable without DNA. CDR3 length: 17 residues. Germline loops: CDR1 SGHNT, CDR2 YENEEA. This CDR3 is CASSFTTRLTEIGELFF.

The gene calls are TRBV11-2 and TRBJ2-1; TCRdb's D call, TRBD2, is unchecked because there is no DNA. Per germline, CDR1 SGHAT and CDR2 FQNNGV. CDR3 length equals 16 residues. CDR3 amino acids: CASSQRGTNSYNEQFF. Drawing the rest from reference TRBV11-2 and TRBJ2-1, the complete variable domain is EAGVAQSPRYKIIEKRQSVAFWCNPISGHATLYWYQQILGQGPKLLIQFQNNGVVDDSQLPKDRFSAERLKGVDSTLKIQPAKLEDSAVYLCASSQRGTNSYNEQFFGPGTRLTVL.